Below, 3 T cell receptor beta chains from the same sample are listed, as sequenced in a study of control samples from healthy donors and cancer patients (dated by TCRdb to about 2020). The library was made by the immunoSEQ multiplex PCR assay. What TCRdb holds here is the immuneACCESS table cut down to in-frame rearrangements. Part of the clones is not present; checked against another copy, under half of the missing clones reflect an unresolved V gene, and the others are unexplained. The sample yields 150,000 to 200,000 clones; 91% were counted once. The ten largest clones take up around 2% of the sample. The sequenced sample was blood. These receptors were taken from a woman between 35 and 50 years old in good health.

The gene calls are TRBV15 and TRBJ1-4; 9 bases align to TRBD1. Germline-derived CDR1 and CDR2 are LNHNV and YYDKDF (reference sequence). V trimming: 8 bases; J trimming: 6 bases; junction bases outside the gene matches: 4. CDR3 length equals 13 residues. CDR3 loop: CATSDRGDEKLFF. In nucleotides, the CDR3 is TGTGCCACCTCGGACAGGGGTGATGAAAAACTGTTTTTT.

This rearrangement joins TRBV4-1 to TRBJ2-5, with D perhaps matching TRBD1 (5 bases). Germline-derived CDR1 and CDR2 are MGHRA and YSYEKL. Trimming stripped 4 bases from V and 3 bases from J, with 21 bases between. The CDR3 totals 17 residues. CDR3 DNA: TGCGCCAGCAGCCGCCTCCCCAAGGGGTATTTGGAAGAGACCCAGTACTTC. Protein sequence: CASSRLPKGYLEETQYF.

The chain uses TRBV6-2 or TRBV6-3 and TRBJ2-3; D remains unclear. The V end was cut by 6 bases, the J end by 6 bases, with 13 bases between. CDR1 MNHEY and CDR2 SVGEGT come from the germline V gene. The CDR3 is 13 amino acids. CDR3: CASSTSLVDTQYF. The CDR3 DNA reads TGTGCCAGCAGCACCTCGCTAGTCGATACGCAGTATTTT.